The 27 T cell receptor beta chains below all came from one sample that was sequenced in a study of blood T cell repertoires in COVID-19. Profiled with immunoSEQ multiplex PCR; TCRdb holds only in-frame clones, not every one. The sample lists some 300,000 clones; 65% to 90% were seen once. Material: peripheral blood. The receptor set was obtained from a woman in her 70s with COVID-19, enrolled during active disease.

This clone has more than one count but fewer than ten. This chain links TRBV3-1 (or the pseudogene TRBV3-2) with TRBJ2-7; TRBD2 is a possible D gene (5 bases). The germline gives CDR1 LGHDT, CDR2 YNNKEL (reference sequence). V was shortened by 0 bases and J by 6 bases, with 9 bases between the two germline ends. This CDR3 contains 13 residues. CDR3 DNA: TGTGCCAGCAGCCAAGAATACAGCGGCGAGCAGTACTTC. It yields the protein CASSQEYSGEQYF.

This rearrangement joins TRBV18 to TRBJ2-1; D remains ambiguous. The CDR3 is made up of 16 amino acids. Trimming removed 1 base at V and 0 bases at J, with 10 bases between. CDR1 is KGHSH, CDR2 LQKENI, per germline. The CDR3 spells CASSPRSGRSYNEQFF. DNA for the CDR3: TGTGCCAGCTCACCACGGAGTGGTCGCTCCTACAATGAGCAGTTCTTC.

The V gene is TRBV12-3 or TRBV12-4, the J gene TRBJ1-1; D is unclear. This CDR3 has 11 amino acids. V dropped 10 bases and J dropped 5 bases, with 11 bases sitting between them. The CDR3 DNA sequence: TGTGCCACCGGACTGGGGACTGAAGCTTTCTTT. Residues: CATGLGTEAFF.

The chain links TRBV6-2 or TRBV6-3 to TRBJ1-1, with a weak D call TRBD1 (6 bases). CDR1 and CDR2 (germline): MNHEY, SVGEGT. This CDR3 has 17 amino acids. V lost 3 bases and J 5 bases, leaving 22 bases between the germline ends. DNA for the CDR3: TGTGCCAGCAGTTATGTAAAGGGACACCGCATAGGGACTGAAGCTTTCTTT. Its protein is CASSYVKGHRIGTEAFF.

J is TRBJ2-3 and V is TRBV5-1, with 9 positions matching TRBD1. The CDR3 sequence is 16 residues long. The germline gives CDR1 SGHRS, CDR2 YFSETQ. Trimming at V came to 4 bases and at J to 4 bases, leaving 10 bases not matched to a gene. The CDR3 DNA is TGCGCCAGCAGCCTTCCCGGGACAGGGATCGCAGATACGCAGTATTTT. Residues: CASSLPGTGIADTQYF.

CDR3 nucleotides: TGCGCCAGCAGCTTGGTTAGCGGGGGGGCCTCGGATGAGCAGTTCTTC. It is translated as CASSLVSGGASDEQFF. This chain uses TRBV5-1 with TRBJ2-1; the match to TRBD2 covers 11 bases. The CDR3 extends over 16 amino acids. After removal of 0 bases from V and 8 bases from J, the junction contained 7 bases not matched to a gene. CDR1 and CDR2 (germline): SGHRS, YFSETQ.

V usage is TRBV3-1 (or the pseudogene TRBV3-2) and J usage is TRBJ1-6; 8 positions agree with TRBD1. The CDR3 length is 14 residues. Germline V CDR1 and CDR2: LGHDT, YNNKEL (reference sequence). Germline trimming cut 7 bases from V and 4 bases from J; bases unmatched to any gene: 3. The CDR3 reads CASIDRGYNSPLHF. CDR3 in DNA: TGTGCCAGCATCGACAGGGGATATAATTCACCCCTCCACTTT.

The chain joins TRBV9 to TRBJ1-5; TRBD1 matches 8 bases. CDR1 is SGDLS and CDR2 is YYNGEE in the germline V gene. V was clipped by 7 bases and J by 0 bases; unmatched bases: 18. This CDR3 region has 19 residues. CDR3 protein: CASYPAGNQGAASNQPQHF. The CDR3 DNA sequence: TGTGCCAGCTATCCCGCGGGGAACCAGGGGGCCGCTAGCAATCAGCCCCAGCATTTT.

This clone was found a few times. The V call is TRBV4-1, the J call TRBJ1-2, with a possible D match to TRBD1 (5 bases). CDR1 is MGHRA, CDR2 YSYEKL, per germline. V was trimmed by 7 bases and J by 4 bases, leaving 19 bases between them. This CDR3 region has 15 residues. The CDR3 DNA reads as TGCGCCAGCACCCTCCGCGGAGGGGACCCCTATGGCTACACCTTC. It codes for CASTLRGGDPYGYTF.

J is TRBJ2-6 and V is TRBV19, with D possibly matching TRBD1 (5 bases). V was cut by 3 bases and J by 0 bases, with 18 bases left in between. The CDR3 has 19 amino acids. The germline gives CDR1 LNHDA, CDR2 SQIVND (reference sequence). Here the CDR3 DNA reads TGTGCCAGTAGTATGATCGCGACAGCGACTCCCTCTGGGGCCAACGTCCTGACTTTC. It codes for CASSMIATATPSGANVLTF.

The chain employs TRBV24-1 and TRBJ2-1, with TRBD2 matching 15 bases. Germline V lookup: CDR1 KGHDR, CDR2 SFDVKD. The V and J ends lost 3 bases and 5 bases, in that order; junction bases with no gene match: 7. The length of the CDR3 is 18 residues. The CDR3 here is CATSDPGLAGGRDNEQFF. As DNA, the CDR3 is TGTGCCACCAGTGATCCGGGACTAGCGGGGGGCCGGGACAATGAGCAGTTCTTC.

This sequence joins TRBV27 and TRBJ1-1; 10 bases agree with TRBD1. Losses at the gene ends were 5 bases for V and 5 bases for J; bases not matched to a gene: 11. The CDR3 has 16 amino acids. The germline V gene has CDR1 MNHEY and CDR2 SMNVEV (reference sequence). In DNA, the CDR3 is TGTGCCAGCAGTCCGGACAGGGGGTTTCATGATACTGAAGCTTTCTTT. Amino acid sequence: CASSPDRGFHDTEAFF.

This chain joins TRBV10-3 and TRBJ2-7; TRBD1 matches at 7 bases. Germline V CDR1 and CDR2: ENHRY, SYGVKD. The CDR3 sequence is 14 residues long. With 2 bases clipped from V and 7 bases from J, the junction kept 8 bases outside the gene matches. DNA of the CDR3: TGTGCCATCAGTGAGGGAAGACCAGGGGGAGAGCAGTACTTC. Its translation: CAISEGRPGGEQYF.

This sequence joins TRBV27 and TRBJ1-1; no definite D call. The CDR3 is made up of 15 amino acids. The germline gives CDR1 MNHEY, CDR2 SMNVEV (reference sequence). V was trimmed by 5 bases and J by 2 bases, leaving 15 bases between them. CDR3 in DNA: TGTGCCAGCAGTATCAACCCCGACATTAACACTGAAGCTTTCTTT. Translated: CASSINPDINTEAFF.

This clone was seen a handful of times. The V and J genes are TRBV6-2 or TRBV6-3 and TRBJ1-2; the match to TRBD1 covers 9 bases. V lost 2 bases and J lost 8; bases outside the gene matches: 15. Germline values: CDR1 MNHEY, CDR2 SVGEGT. The CDR3 is 17 amino acids. CDR3 residues: CASSYPPSELGQGGYTF. The CDR3 DNA follows: TGTGCCAGCAGTTACCCCCCCTCGGAGCTGGGACAGGGAGGCTACACCTTC.

V and J are TRBV11-3 and TRBJ1-3; 8 nucleotides match TRBD1. CDR1 and CDR2 (germline): SGHNT, YENEEA. J was trimmed by 1 base and V by 4 bases; bases with no gene match: 12. CDR3 length equals 18 residues. In nucleotides, the CDR3 is TGTGCCAGCAGCTCAACGGACAGGACAGGGCGATCTGGAAACACCATATATTTT. Amino acids: CASSSTDRTGRSGNTIYF. The full variable domain, completed using reference TRBV11-3 and TRBJ1-3, is EAGVVQSPRYKIIEKKQPVAFWCNPISGHNTLYWYLQNLGQGPELLIRYENEEAVDDSQLPKDRFSAERLKGVDSTLKIQPAELGDSAVYLCASSSTDRTGRSGNTIYFGEGSWLTVV.

This chain links TRBV6-5 with TRBJ2-2; 9 nucleotides line up with TRBD1. Germline V CDR1 and CDR2: MNHEY, SVGAGI. The CDR3 has 14 amino acids. V gave up 10 bases and J gave up 6 bases; unmatched junction bases: 9. The CDR3 nucleotides read TGTGCCACGCAAAACACAGGGGGCGCCGGGGAGCTGTTTTTT. This gives the protein CATQNTGGAGELFF.

This rearrangement joins TRBV4-1 to TRBJ1-2; TRBD1 matches 10 bases. The CDR3 is 15 residues long. The V gene end was trimmed by 1 base and the J gene end by 4 bases; junction bases not matched to a gene: 3. Germline V gives CDR1 MGHRA, CDR2 YSYEKL. CDR3 protein: CASSQGDRGGYGYTF. The CDR3 bases are TGCGCCAGCAGCCAAGGGGACAGGGGTGGCTATGGCTACACCTTC.

The CDR3 DNA reads TGTGCCAGCAGAAGGGGGATCAACGAGCAGTACTTC. Translation: CASRRGINEQYF. The rearrangement joins TRBV21-1 to TRBJ2-7; the table's D call, TRBD1, was not checked against the DNA. TRBV21-1 is tagged as a pseudogene. The CDR3 runs 12 residues.

The V call is TRBV7-8, the J call TRBJ1-2, with 7 positions matching TRBD1. CDR3 size: 16 residues. V trimming: 0 bases; J trimming: 2 bases; junction bases outside the gene matches: 6. Germline V CDR1 and CDR2: SGHVS, FQNEAQ. CDR3 nucleotides: TGTGCCAGCAGCTTAGCCCCCGGGACAGAGAACTATGGCTACACCTTC. Translated, it gives CASSLAPGTENYGYTF.

V usage is TRBV7-2 and J usage is TRBJ1-6; D perhaps matches TRBD1 (6 bases). Trimming stripped 7 bases from V and 8 bases from J, with 9 bases between. The CDR3 has 12 amino acids. CDR1 and CDR2 (germline): SGHTA, FQGNSA. The CDR3 protein is CASTRGDSPLHF. In DNA, the CDR3 is TGTGCCAGCACCAGGGGAGATTCACCCCTCCACTTT.

This rearrangement joins TRBV6-5 to TRBJ2-2, with 7 bases matching TRBD1. Losses at the gene ends were 6 bases for V and 3 bases for J; bases not matched to a gene: 7. The CDR3 extends over 15 amino acids. The germline V gene encodes CDR1 MNHEY and CDR2 SVGAGI. The DNA of the CDR3 is TGTGCCAGCAGACGACAGGGTGGGGACACCGGGGAGCTGTTTTTT. Translating it yields CASRRQGGDTGELFF.

The chain links TRBV6-5 to TRBJ2-5; 7 bases agree with TRBD2. Germline assignment: CDR1 MNHEY and CDR2 SVGAGI. J was trimmed by 3 bases and V by 6 bases; bases with no gene match: 7. The CDR3 sequence is 14 residues long. The CDR3 DNA sequence: TGTGCCAGCAGGGGAGGGTCGGGCAAAGAGACCCAGTACTTC. Its protein is CASRGGSGKETQYF.

This chain joins TRBV5-1 and TRBJ2-3; a weak D match, TRBD2 (6 bases). The CDR3 extends over 13 amino acids. The ends were cut back, 3 bases at V and 8 bases at J, with 13 bases in the middle. Germline CDR1 SGHRS, CDR2 YFSETQ. CDR3: CASSYASEGTQYF. CDR3 coding DNA: TGCGCCAGCAGCTATGCTAGCGAAGGTACGCAGTATTTT.

The chain combines TRBV29-1 with TRBJ2-3; 8 bases fit TRBD2. The CDR3 runs to 15 residues. The V gene's germline CDR1 is SQVTM and CDR2 ANQGSEA. Trimming at V came to 4 bases and at J to 3 bases, leaving 9 bases not matched to a gene. The CDR3 region has the DNA TGCAGCGTTGGGATTAGCGGGGTTTCGACAGATACGCAGTATTTT. This translates into CSVGISGVSTDTQYF.

This clone is a singleton in its sample. The chain has TRBV30 and TRBJ1-2; TRBD1 aligns across 9 bases. Losses at the gene ends were 4 bases for V and 4 bases for J; bases not matched to a gene: 10. The CDR3 totals 15 residues. Per the germline V gene, CDR1 is GTSNPN and CDR2 is SVGIG (reference sequence). In nucleotides, the CDR3 is TGTGCCTGGATGGCCGGGACAGGGCCCCTCTATGGCTACACCTTC. As protein: CAWMAGTGPLYGYTF.

This chain uses TRBV11-2 with TRBJ2-1; TRBD2 might be the D (5 bases). The CDR3 has 14 amino acids. Trimming cost V 5 bases and J 8 bases, with 16 bases left between them. Germline loops: CDR1 SGHAT, CDR2 FQNNGV. CDR3 DNA: TGTGCCAGCAGCCGAGGGTCACAGTCGGATGAGCAGTTCTTC. Its translation: CASSRGSQSDEQFF. Filled out from reference TRBV11-2 and TRBJ2-1, the complete variable domain reads EAGVAQSPRYKIIEKRQSVAFWCNPISGHATLYWYQQILGQGPKLLIQFQNNGVVDDSQLPKDRFSAERLKGVDSTLKIQPAKLEDSAVYLCASSRGSQSDEQFFGPGTRLTVL.